Each of the 22 T cell receptor beta chains below was sequenced from the same sample in a study of blood T cell repertoires in COVID-19. Generated by immunoSEQ multiplex PCR, the TCRdb table keeps only in-frame clones and is missing some. The sample consists of around 250,000 clones, around 90% of them appearing once. The sequenced material came from peripheral blood. All receptors derive from a woman aged 55-75 years with COVID-19, enrolled during active disease.

The V and J genes are TRBV15 and TRBJ2-7, with D possibly TRBD1 on 5 matching bases. The V end lost 1 base, the J end lost 3 bases, and 10 bases lay between the germline ends. This CDR3 region has 14 residues. Looked up from germline, CDR1 is LNHNV and CDR2 is YYDKDF (reference sequence). The CDR3 sequence is CATSRVRGSYEQYF. As DNA, the CDR3 is TGTGCCACCAGCAGAGTAAGGGGCAGCTACGAGCAGTACTTC.

The chain is built from TRBV7-9 and TRBJ1-4, with 8 bases fitting TRBD1. J was trimmed by 8 bases and V by 5 bases; bases with no gene match: 10. This CDR3 comprises 15 residues. In germline, CDR1 is SEHNR, CDR2 FQNEAQ (reference sequence). CDR3 sequence (DNA): TGTGCCAGCAGCCTCCGACAGGGGACGAAAGAAAAACTGTTTTTT. Translating it yields CASSLRQGTKEKLFF.

The chain is built from TRBV19 and TRBJ1-3, with 10 bases aligning to TRBD1. CDR1 LNHDA and CDR2 SQIVND come from the germline V gene (reference sequence). CDR3 size: 14 residues. The J segment lost 10 bases and the V segment lost 9 bases, leaving 12 bases of the junction unmatched. This CDR3 reads CASAPGGQGITIYF. Written as DNA, the CDR3 is TGTGCCAGCGCACCAGGGGGACAGGGGATAACCATATATTTT. Looking up the rest from reference TRBV19 and TRBJ1-3 gives the full variable domain: DGGITQSPKYLFRKEGQNVTLSCEQNLNHDAMYWYRQDPGQGLRLIYYSQIVNDFQKGDIAEGYSVSREKKESFPLTVTSAQKNPTAFYLCASAPGGQGITIYFGEGSWLTVV.

The chain employs TRBV7-2 and TRBJ1-4; possible D gene TRBD1, 5 bases. Trimming removed 1 base at V and 9 bases at J, with 15 bases between. Germline CDR1 SGHTA, CDR2 FQGNSA. This CDR3 has 15 residues. The CDR3 sequence: CASSLVGGGGQKLFF. In nucleotides, the CDR3 is TGTGCCAGCAGCTTAGTCGGCGGGGGGGGTCAAAAACTGTTTTTT. Full variable domain (remainder filled in from reference TRBV7-2 and TRBJ1-4): GAGVSQSPSNKVTEKGKDVELRCDPISGHTALYWYRQSLGQGLEFLIYFQGNSAPDKSGLPSDRFSAERTGGSVSTLTIQRTQQEDSAVYLCASSLVGGGGQKLFFGSGTQLSVL.

V gene TRBV6-5 combines with J gene TRBJ1-1; unclear D gene. V gave up 5 bases and J gave up 1 base, with 8 bases separating them. The CDR3 extends over 13 amino acids. Germline CDR1 and CDR2: MNHEY and SVGAGI. The CDR3 DNA reads TGTGCCAGCAGTCCGCGTCGGAACACTGAAGCTTTCTTT. Translating it yields CASSPRRNTEAFF.

The V gene is TRBV7-2, the J gene TRBJ2-1; TRBD2 matches 9 bases. V was clipped by 0 bases and J by 8 bases; unmatched bases: 5. The CDR3 spans 15 residues. Germline CDR1 SGHTA, CDR2 FQGNSA. The CDR3: CASSLAAGGPYEQFF. The CDR3 nucleotides read TGTGCCAGCAGCTTAGCTGCGGGGGGGCCTTATGAGCAGTTCTTC. Combining the CDR3 with reference TRBV7-2 and TRBJ2-1 gives the whole variable domain GAGVSQSPSNKVTEKGKDVELRCDPISGHTALYWYRQSLGQGLEFLIYFQGNSAPDKSGLPSDRFSAERTGGSVSTLTIQRTQQEDSAVYLCASSLAAGGPYEQFFGPGTRLTVL.

The genes are TRBV7-2 and TRBJ2-3, with D unclear. Trimming removed 3 bases from V and 2 bases from J, with 3 bases in between. The CDR3 loop spans 12 amino acids. Per germline, CDR1 SGHTA and CDR2 FQGNSA. This CDR3 reads CASSFYTDTQYF. The CDR3 DNA follows: TGTGCCAGCAGCTTTTACACAGATACGCAGTATTTT.

The CDR3 sequence: CAFEGLTRDYGYTF. CDR3 DNA: TGTGCCTTCGAAGGCCTCACGAGGGACTATGGCTACACCTTC. The V call is TRBV30, the J call TRBJ1-2, with unresolved D. The CDR3 has 14 amino acids. Trimming took 7 bases from V and 3 from J, leaving 18 bases between them. Germline values: CDR1 GTSNPN, CDR2 SVGIG (reference sequence).

The V gene is TRBV7-2, the J gene TRBJ1-6; 10 positions agree with TRBD1. The germline gives CDR1 SGHTA, CDR2 FQGNSA. V dropped 5 bases and J dropped 9; count of bases not matched to a gene: 7. This CDR3 spans 15 amino acids. CDR3 DNA sequence: TGTGCCAGCAGCGGCGACAGGGGGCTGCCTTCACCCCTCCACTTT. Protein: CASSGDRGLPSPLHF.

V is TRBV5-4 and J is TRBJ1-4, with D perhaps TRBD1 (6 bases). V was trimmed by 1 base and J by 7 bases, leaving 14 bases between them. CDR3 length equals 15 residues. The germline V gene has CDR1 SGHNT and CDR2 YYREEE (reference sequence). The CDR3 loop is CASSLSQGSREKLFF. The CDR3 DNA follows: TGTGCCAGCAGCTTGTCTCAGGGGAGCCGTGAAAAACTGTTTTTT.

Remarks on this clone: The junction departs from germline at one end; a sequencing error may be responsible. The chain recombines TRBV25-1 with TRBJ1-6; D unresolved. The CDR3 length is 11 residues. Germline V lookup: CDR1 MGHDK, CDR2 SYGVNS. CDR3 amino acids: CASKEVDLPTF. The CDR3 nucleotides read TGTGCCAGCAAGGAGGTCGACCTCCCCACCTTT.

The chain has TRBV30 and TRBJ2-3; tentative D call: TRBD2 (5 bases). Between the trimmed V and J ends, which lost 2 bases and 1 base, there was a span of 10 bases. CDR1 GTSNPN and CDR2 SVGIG come from the germline V gene (reference sequence). The CDR3 length is 14 residues. The chain's CDR3 is CAWSTPGGTDTQYF. CDR3 DNA: TGTGCCTGGAGTACGCCCGGGGGCACAGATACGCAGTATTTT.

This clone was detected only once. The rearrangement links TRBV7-2 to TRBJ1-2; maybe TRBD1 (5 bases). The germline V and J ends were trimmed by 5 bases and 1 base, with 11 bases remaining between them. Germline V lookup: CDR1 SGHTA, CDR2 FQGNSA. This CDR3 contains 14 residues. The CDR3 DNA reads TGTGCCAGCAGCCTGGACAATAATAACTATGGCTACACCTTC. It yields the protein CASSLDNNNYGYTF.

This chain links TRBV29-1 with TRBJ1-3; possibly TRBD1 for D (6 bases). Germline values: CDR1 SQVTM, CDR2 ANQGSEA. Trimming shortened V by 4 bases and J by 0 bases, and 16 bases separated the two germline ends. The CDR3 has 16 residues. The CDR3 DNA is TGCAGCGTTGCAGGGGACCAGGGTTACTCTGGAAACACCATATATTTT. Protein product: CSVAGDQGYSGNTIYF.

This clone occurred once. This chain connects TRBV6-2 or TRBV6-3 to TRBJ2-3; no clear D gene. Per the germline V gene, CDR1 is MNHEY and CDR2 is SVGEGT. The CDR3 contains 12 residues. Trimming stripped 6 bases from V and 3 bases from J, with 7 bases between. CDR3 nucleotide sequence: TGTGCCAGCAGCCCCACTACAGATACGCAGTATTTT. Protein: CASSPTTDTQYF.

V and J are TRBV6-2 or TRBV6-3 and TRBJ2-2; 7 nucleotides line up with TRBD1. Germline CDR1 reads MNHEY; CDR2 reads SVGEGT. CDR3 size: 16 residues. The trim removed 6 bases at V and 2 bases at J, leaving 9 bases unmatched. CDR3 amino acids: CASSRPGTVNTGELFF. The CDR3 nucleotides are TGTGCCAGCAGCCGCCCCGGGACAGTAAACACCGGGGAGCTGTTTTTT.

The V call is TRBV11-2, the J call TRBJ2-7, with 9 nucleotides matching TRBD1. J gave up 3 bases and V 1 base, and 1 base lay outside the gene matches. CDR3 length: 14 amino acids. Germline CDR1 is SGHAT and CDR2 is FQNNGV. The CDR3 bases are TGTGCCAGCAGCTTAGGGACAGGGGTCTACGAGCAGTACTTC. Translating gives CASSLGTGVYEQYF.

The rearrangement links TRBV5-5 to TRBJ1-5; the D gene is possibly TRBD1 (5 bases). This CDR3 has 16 residues. V lost 5 bases, J lost 5 bases, and 20 bases lay in between. Germline values: CDR1 SGHKS, CDR2 YYEKEE (reference sequence). CDR3 in amino acids: CASSFTGTLGDQPQHF. The DNA for the CDR3 is TGTGCCAGCAGTTTTACCGGGACTTTAGGGGATCAGCCCCAGCATTTT.

This chain links TRBV9 with TRBJ1-1, with D tentatively TRBD1 (5 bases). From germline, CDR1 is SGDLS and CDR2 YYNGEE. V shed 0 bases and J shed 8 bases, with 8 bases lying between them. This CDR3 contains 12 residues. The CDR3 here is CASSVGGREAFF. CDR3 coding DNA: TGTGCCAGCAGCGTAGGGGGGAGGGAAGCTTTCTTT.

This sequence joins TRBV7-2 and TRBJ1-2, with 7 positions matching TRBD1. Germline CDR1 is SGHTA and CDR2 is FQGNSA. After removal of 1 base from V and 7 bases from J, the junction contained 12 bases not matched to a gene. This CDR3 is 16 amino acids long. The DNA of the CDR3 is TGTGCCAGCAGCTTAGGCCCCGGGACAGAGTTTAGTGGCTACACCTTC. Translating it yields CASSLGPGTEFSGYTF.

The rearrangement links TRBV20-1 to TRBJ1-1; the D is unclear. Germline assignment: CDR1 DFQATT and CDR2 SNEGSKA (reference sequence). V lost 4 bases, J lost 8 bases, and 8 bases lay in between. The CDR3 runs 10 residues. The CDR3 nucleotides read TGCAGTGCTAAAGAGAGGGAAGCTTTCTTT. Residues: CSAKEREAFF.

Here the CDR3 DNA reads TGCAGTGCTAGTATTTTGGGACAGGGAACCTACGAGCAGTACTTC. Protein sequence: CSASILGQGTYEQYF. This chain joins TRBV20-1 and TRBJ2-7; TRBD1 matches at 9 bases. The trim removed 3 bases at V and 2 bases at J, leaving 8 bases unmatched. The germline CDR1 and CDR2 sequences are DFQATT and SNEGSKA (reference sequence). This CDR3 is 15 amino acids long.